The clone carrying this T cell receptor (beta chain) was seen just once. CDR3 length equals 17 residues. V shed 4 bases, J shed 2 bases, and the junction held 9 bases outside the gene matches. Germline V gene data show CDR1 as LGHNA and CDR2 as YNFKEQ. The primer mix had 60 Vbeta and 13 Jbeta primers. The data were produced by immunoSEQ multiplex PCR, yet TCRdb's version contains in-frame clones alone and is incomplete. The data show 95,000 to 100,000 clones, around 80% seen once. The sample originates from a study of cytomegalovirus exposure and HLA in healthy donors. This clonotype was obtained from a man in his sixties in good health and CMV-seropositive. The V call is TRBV4-2, the J call TRBJ2-2; 8 bases line up with TRBD2. What was sequenced was PBMCs. Here the CDR3 DNA reads TGTGCCAGCAGCCGCCAGGGGAGCGGGGGTAACACCGGGGAGCTGTTTTTT. It is translated as CASSRQGSGGNTGELFF.